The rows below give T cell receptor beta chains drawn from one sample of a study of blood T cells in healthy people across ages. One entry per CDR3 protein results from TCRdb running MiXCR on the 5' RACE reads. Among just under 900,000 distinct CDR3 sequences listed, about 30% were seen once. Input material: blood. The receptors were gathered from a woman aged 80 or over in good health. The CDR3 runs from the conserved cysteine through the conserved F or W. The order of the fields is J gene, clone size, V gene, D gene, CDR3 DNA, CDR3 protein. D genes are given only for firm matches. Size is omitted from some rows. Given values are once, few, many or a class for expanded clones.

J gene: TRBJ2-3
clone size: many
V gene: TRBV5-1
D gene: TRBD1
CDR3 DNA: TGCGCCAGCACGACAGGGGGGACAGATACGCAGTATTTT
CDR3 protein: CASTTGGTDTQYF

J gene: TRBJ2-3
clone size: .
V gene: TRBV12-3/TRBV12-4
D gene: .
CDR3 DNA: TGTGCCAGCAGGGCGAGAGGGGGGGCGGATACGCAGTATTTT
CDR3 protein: CASRARGGADTQYF

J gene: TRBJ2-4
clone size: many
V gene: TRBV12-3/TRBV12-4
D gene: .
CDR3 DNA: TGTGCCAGCAGTTTCAGGGGCGGGGGCGCGGTCAAAAACATTCAGTACTTC
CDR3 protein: CASSFRGGGAVKNIQYF

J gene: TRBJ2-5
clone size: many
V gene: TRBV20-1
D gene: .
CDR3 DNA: TGCAGTGCTAGGCTTCGTCCGAGACGTTACCAAGAGACCCAGTACTTC
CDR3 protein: CSARLRPRRYQETQYF

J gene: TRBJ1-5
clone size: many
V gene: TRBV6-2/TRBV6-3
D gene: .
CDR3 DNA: TGTGCCAGCAGTTACGGGAACAATCAGCCCCAGCATTTT
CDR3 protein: CASSYGNNQPQHF

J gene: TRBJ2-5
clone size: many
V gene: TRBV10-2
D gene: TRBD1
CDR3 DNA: TGCGCCAGCACCGATAACCAGCGAACAGGGGAAGAGACCCAGTACTTC
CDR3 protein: CASTDNQRTGEETQYF

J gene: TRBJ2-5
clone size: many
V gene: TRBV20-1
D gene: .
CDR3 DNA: TGCAGTGCAAACTCTCAGACACCACGGGAGACCCAGTACTTC
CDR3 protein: CSANSQTPRETQYF

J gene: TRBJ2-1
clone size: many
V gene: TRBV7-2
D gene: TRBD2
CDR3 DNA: TGTGCCAGCAGCTTAGGGTCCCAGCGGGGGTTGCAGTTCTTC
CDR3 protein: CASSLGSQRGLQFF

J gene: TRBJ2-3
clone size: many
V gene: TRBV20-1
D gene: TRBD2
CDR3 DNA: TGCAGTGCACCGGGACTAGCTTTTCCAGATACGCAGTATTTT
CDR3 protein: CSAPGLAFPDTQYF

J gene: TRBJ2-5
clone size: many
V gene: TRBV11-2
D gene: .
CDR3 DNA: TGTGCCAGCGCCCTCTTGCCCGGGGGAGTGGAGACCCAGTACTTC
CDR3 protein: CASALLPGGVETQYF

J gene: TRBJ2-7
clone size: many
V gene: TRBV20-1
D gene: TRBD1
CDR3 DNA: TGCAGTGCTAGAGGGACAGGGAGGCACGAGCAGTACTTC
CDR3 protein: CSARGTGRHEQYF

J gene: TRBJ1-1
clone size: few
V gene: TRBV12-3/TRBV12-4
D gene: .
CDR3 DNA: TGTGCCAGCAGCAGGACACTGGGGAGGAACACTGAAGCTTTCTTT
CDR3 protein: CASSRTLGRNTEAFF

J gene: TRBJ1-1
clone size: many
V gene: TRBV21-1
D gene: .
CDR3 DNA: TGTGCCAGCAGCAAAGCGAGGCAGCGGCCGAACACTGAAGCTTTCTTT
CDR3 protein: CASSKARQRPNTEAFF

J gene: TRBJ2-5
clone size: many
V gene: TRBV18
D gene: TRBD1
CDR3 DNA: TGTGCCAGCTCAACGGGACAGCAAGAGACCCAGTACTTC
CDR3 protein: CASSTGQQETQYF

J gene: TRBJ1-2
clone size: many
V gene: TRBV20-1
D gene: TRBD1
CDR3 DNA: TGCAGTGCTAGGGAGTCGGGACAGAAAAACTATGGCTACACCTTC
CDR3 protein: CSARESGQKNYGYTF

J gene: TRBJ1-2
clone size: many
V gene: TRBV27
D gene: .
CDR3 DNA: TGTGCCAGCAGTACCCGCCCGGACAGCGGCTACACCTTC
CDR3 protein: CASSTRPDSGYTF